Listed here are 8 T cell receptor beta chains from one sample, sequenced in a study of beta chain features in type 1 diabetes. Study results and limitations: Type 1 diabetes patients had TCRB CDR3s that were shorter (moderately but significantly so) in all four CD4+ subsets.

The antigens for these receptors are not known. Since all of the isolated RNA was reverse transcribed, expressed TCRB transcripts were what got sequenced. Here immunoSEQ multiplex PCR was the method, and the copy in TCRdb shows in-frame clones only, minus some. This sample yields fewer than 200,000 clones, of which 10% are seen a single time; more than 0.4% belongs to the top ten. The sequencing sample was made of central memory CD4+ T cells from blood. These receptors were taken from a man aged 30 to 39 with type 1 diabetes.

This clone was found a few times. This chain joins TRBV7-6 and TRBJ2-7; 7 nucleotides line up with TRBD2. V lost 1 base, J lost 2 bases, and 2 bases stayed unmatched. Per germline, CDR1 SGHVS and CDR2 FNYEAQ. The CDR3 contains 14 residues. The CDR3 reads CASSLGGLAYEQYF. CDR3 DNA: TGTGCCAGCAGCTTAGGAGGACTAGCCTACGAGCAGTACTTC.

This clone was found a few times. The V gene is TRBV28, the J gene TRBJ2-7; 8 bases align to TRBD1. Germline loops: CDR1 MDHEN, CDR2 SYDVKM. The CDR3 totals 13 residues. The J segment lost 0 bases and the V segment lost 8 bases, leaving 3 bases of the junction unmatched. The CDR3 is CASDRGDSYEQYF. CDR3 nucleotide sequence: TGTGCCAGCGACAGGGGCGACTCCTACGAGCAGTACTTC.

The chain links TRBV4-2 to TRBJ1-4, with 7 bases lining up with TRBD1. After removal of 0 bases from V and 5 bases from J, the junction contained 6 bases not matched to a gene. The germline CDR1 and CDR2 sequences are LGHNA and YNFKEQ. The CDR3 is 16 amino acids. This CDR3 reads CASSQDRDSSNEKLFF. CDR3 sequence (DNA): TGTGCCAGCAGCCAAGATCGGGACAGCAGCAATGAAAAACTGTTTTTT.

The chain is built from TRBV5-5 and TRBJ2-3; maybe TRBD2 (6 bases). CDR3 length equals 16 residues. The V end was cut by 0 bases, the J end by 3 bases, with 14 bases between. From germline, CDR1 is SGHKS and CDR2 YYEKEE (reference sequence). CDR3 sequence reads: CASSLAALAGTDTQYF. The CDR3 region has the DNA TGTGCCAGCAGCTTGGCAGCGCTTGCGGGGACAGATACGCAGTATTTT.

The chain recombines TRBV4-1 with TRBJ2-5; TRBD2 is a possible D gene (5 bases). The CDR3 is 17 amino acids. CDR1 and CDR2 (germline): MGHRA, YSYEKL. Trimming removed 4 bases from V and 7 bases from J, with 25 bases in between. The CDR3, as DNA: TGCGCCAGCAGCCCGAAAGAGGGTAGAAACAGTGGAGCGACCCAGTACTTC. Protein product: CASSPKEGRNSGATQYF.

This rearrangement joins TRBV4-2 to TRBJ1-2; maybe TRBD1 (6 bases). The CDR3 is 14 residues long. Trimming stripped 1 base from V and 3 bases from J, with 9 bases between. The germline CDR1 and CDR2 sequences are LGHNA and YNFKEQ. This CDR3 is CASSQGGRDYGYTF. The DNA for the CDR3 is TGTGCCAGCAGCCAAGGGGGGCGGGACTATGGCTACACCTTC.

This clone was seen a few times. J is TRBJ2-5 and V is TRBV9, with 15 bases matching TRBD2. Germline lookup yields CDR1 SGDLS and CDR2 YYNGEE. After removal of 0 bases from V and 5 bases from J, the junction contained 2 bases not matched to a gene. The CDR3 extends over 16 amino acids. The CDR3 spells CASSVGGTSGRETQYF. CDR3 in DNA: TGTGCCAGCAGCGTAGGCGGGACTAGCGGGAGGGAGACCCAGTACTTC. The full variable domain, completed using reference TRBV9 and TRBJ2-5, is DSGVTQTPKHLITATGQRVTLRCSPRSGDLSVYWYQQSLDQGLQFLIQYYNGEERAKGNILERFSAQQFPDLHSELNLSSLELGDSALYFCASSVGGTSGRETQYFGPGTRLLVL.

V gene TRBV29-1 combines with J gene TRBJ2-3; TRBD2 matches at 7 bases. Per germline, CDR1 SQVTM and CDR2 ANQGSEA. This CDR3 is built from 18 residues. The trim removed 2 bases at V and 0 bases at J, leaving 14 bases unmatched. The CDR3: CSVEIFPGLAASTDTQYF. For the CDR3, the DNA is TGCAGCGTTGAAATTTTTCCGGGGCTAGCGGCTAGCACAGATACGCAGTATTTT.